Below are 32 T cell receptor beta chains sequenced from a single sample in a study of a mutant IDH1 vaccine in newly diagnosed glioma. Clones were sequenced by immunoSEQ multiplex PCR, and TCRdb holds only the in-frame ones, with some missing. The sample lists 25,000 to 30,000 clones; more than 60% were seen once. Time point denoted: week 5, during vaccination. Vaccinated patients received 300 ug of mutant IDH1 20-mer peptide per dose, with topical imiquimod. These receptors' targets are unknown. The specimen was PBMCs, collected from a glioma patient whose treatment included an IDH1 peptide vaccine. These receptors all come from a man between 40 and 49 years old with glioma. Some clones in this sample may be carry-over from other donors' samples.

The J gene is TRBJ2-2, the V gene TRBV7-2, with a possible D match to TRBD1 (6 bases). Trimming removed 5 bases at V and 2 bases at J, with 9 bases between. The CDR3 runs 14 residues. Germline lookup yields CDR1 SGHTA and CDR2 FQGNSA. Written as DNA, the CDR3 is TGTGCCAGCAGCAGGACAGCTAACACCGGGGAGCTGTTTTTT. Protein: CASSRTANTGELFF.

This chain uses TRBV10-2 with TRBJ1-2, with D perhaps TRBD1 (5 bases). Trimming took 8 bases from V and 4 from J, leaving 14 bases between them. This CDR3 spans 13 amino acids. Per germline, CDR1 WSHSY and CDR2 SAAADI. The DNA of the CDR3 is TGCGCCAGCGGGACGGCGGAAGCCTATGGCTACACCTTC. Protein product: CASGTAEAYGYTF.

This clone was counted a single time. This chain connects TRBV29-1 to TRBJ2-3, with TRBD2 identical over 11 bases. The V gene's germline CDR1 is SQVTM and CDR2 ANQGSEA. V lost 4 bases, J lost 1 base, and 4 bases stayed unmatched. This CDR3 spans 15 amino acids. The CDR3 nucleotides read TGCAGCGTTGGACTAGCGGGGATGGGCACAGATACGCAGTATTTT. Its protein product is CSVGLAGMGTDTQYF.

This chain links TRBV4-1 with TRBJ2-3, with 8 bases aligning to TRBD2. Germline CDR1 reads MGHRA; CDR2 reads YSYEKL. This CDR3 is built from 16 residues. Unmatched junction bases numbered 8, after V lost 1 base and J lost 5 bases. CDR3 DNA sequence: TGCGCCAGCAGCCAAGGTGCCAGCGGGAGAGGAGATACGCAGTATTTT. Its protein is CASSQGASGRGDTQYF.

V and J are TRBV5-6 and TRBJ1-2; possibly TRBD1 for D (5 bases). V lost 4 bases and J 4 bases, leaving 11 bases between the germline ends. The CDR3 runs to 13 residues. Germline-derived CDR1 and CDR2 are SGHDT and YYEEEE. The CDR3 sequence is CASSPTGIYGYTF. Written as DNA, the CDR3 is TGTGCCAGCAGCCCTACAGGAATCTATGGCTACACCTTC.

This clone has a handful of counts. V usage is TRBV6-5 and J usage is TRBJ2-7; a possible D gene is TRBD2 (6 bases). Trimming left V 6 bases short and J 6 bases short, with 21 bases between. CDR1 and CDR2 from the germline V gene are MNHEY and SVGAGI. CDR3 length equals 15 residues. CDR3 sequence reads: CASRPGDRESIEQYF. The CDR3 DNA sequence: TGTGCCAGCAGACCGGGGGATAGAGAATCGATCGAGCAGTACTTC.

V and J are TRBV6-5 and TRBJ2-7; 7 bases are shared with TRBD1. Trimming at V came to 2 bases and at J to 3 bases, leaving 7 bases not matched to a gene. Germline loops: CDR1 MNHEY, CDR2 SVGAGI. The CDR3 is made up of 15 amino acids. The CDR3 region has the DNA TGTGCCAGCAGTTACCAGACAGGGTATGGCTACGAGCAGTACTTC. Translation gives CASSYQTGYGYEQYF.

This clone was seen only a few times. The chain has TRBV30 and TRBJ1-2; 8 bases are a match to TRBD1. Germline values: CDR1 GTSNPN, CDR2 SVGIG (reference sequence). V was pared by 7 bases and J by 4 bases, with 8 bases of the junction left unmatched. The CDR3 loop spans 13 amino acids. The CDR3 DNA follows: TGTGCCTCTCAGGGGGCGCGGGGCTATGGCTACACCTTC. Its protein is CASQGARGYGYTF. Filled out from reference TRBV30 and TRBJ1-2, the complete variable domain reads SQTIHQWPATLVQPVGSPLSLECTVEGTSNPNLYWYRQAAGRGLQLLFYSVGIGQISSEVPQNLSASRPQDRQFILSSKKLLLSDSGFYLCASQGARGYGYTFGSGTRLTVV.

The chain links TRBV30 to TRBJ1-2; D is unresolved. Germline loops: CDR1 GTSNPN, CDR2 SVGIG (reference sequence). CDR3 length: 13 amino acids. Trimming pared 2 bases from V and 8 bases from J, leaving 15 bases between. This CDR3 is CAWSSSQFEGYTF. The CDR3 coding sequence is TGTGCCTGGAGTTCTAGCCAGTTCGAGGGCTACACCTTC.

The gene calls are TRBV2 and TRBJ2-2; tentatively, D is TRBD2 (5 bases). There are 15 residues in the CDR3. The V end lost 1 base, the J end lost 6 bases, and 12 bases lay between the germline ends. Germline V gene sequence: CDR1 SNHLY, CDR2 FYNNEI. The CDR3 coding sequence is TGTGCCAGCAGTGAAGTCCTAGCCCTACCCGGGGAGCTGTTTTTT. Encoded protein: CASSEVLALPGELFF.

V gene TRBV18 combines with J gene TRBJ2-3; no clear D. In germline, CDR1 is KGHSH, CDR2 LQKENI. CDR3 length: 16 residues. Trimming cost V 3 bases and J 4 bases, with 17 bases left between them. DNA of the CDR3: TGTGCCAGCTCACCCCTGATAGACCGAAGCGCAGATACGCAGTATTTT. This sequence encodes CASSPLIDRSADTQYF.

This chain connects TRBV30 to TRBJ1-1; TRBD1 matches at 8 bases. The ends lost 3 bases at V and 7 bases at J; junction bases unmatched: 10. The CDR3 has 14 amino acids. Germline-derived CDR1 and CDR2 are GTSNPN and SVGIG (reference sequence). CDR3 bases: TGTGCCTGGAGGACCCGGACAGGGCAGAATGAAGCTTTCTTT. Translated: CAWRTRTGQNEAFF.

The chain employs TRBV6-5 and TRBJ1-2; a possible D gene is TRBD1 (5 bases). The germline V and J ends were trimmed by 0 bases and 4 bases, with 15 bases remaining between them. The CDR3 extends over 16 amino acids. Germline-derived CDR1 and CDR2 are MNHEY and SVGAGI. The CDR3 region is CASSYSIPGAAYGYTF. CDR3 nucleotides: TGTGCCAGCAGTTACTCGATTCCCGGGGCCGCCTATGGCTACACCTTC.

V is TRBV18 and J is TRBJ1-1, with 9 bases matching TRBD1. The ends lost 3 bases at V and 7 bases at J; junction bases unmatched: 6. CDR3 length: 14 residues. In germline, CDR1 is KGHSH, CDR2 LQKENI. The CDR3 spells CASSPGQGKIEAFF. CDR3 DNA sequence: TGTGCCAGCTCACCCGGACAGGGGAAGATTGAAGCTTTCTTT.

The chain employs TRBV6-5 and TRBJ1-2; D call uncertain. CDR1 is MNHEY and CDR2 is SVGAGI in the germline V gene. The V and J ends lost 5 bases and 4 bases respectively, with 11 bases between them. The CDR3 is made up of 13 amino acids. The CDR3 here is CASSATAVYGYTF. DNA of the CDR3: TGTGCCAGCAGTGCTACAGCCGTCTATGGCTACACCTTC.

The CDR3 protein is CASSPGGNYGYTF. DNA for the CDR3: TGTGCCAGCAGTCCTGGGGGTAACTATGGCTACACCTTC. The V and J genes are TRBV6-5 and TRBJ1-2; a weak D match, TRBD1 (5 bases). CDR1 MNHEY and CDR2 SVGAGI come from the germline V gene. V lost 5 bases to trimming and J lost 1 base, with 8 bases between them. The CDR3 covers 13 residues.

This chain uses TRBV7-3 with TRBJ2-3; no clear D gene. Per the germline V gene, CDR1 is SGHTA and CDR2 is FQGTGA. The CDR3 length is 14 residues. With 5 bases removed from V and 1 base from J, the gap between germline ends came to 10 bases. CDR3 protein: CASSRDGRTDTQYF. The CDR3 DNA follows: TGTGCCAGCAGCCGAGACGGTCGCACAGATACGCAGTATTTT.

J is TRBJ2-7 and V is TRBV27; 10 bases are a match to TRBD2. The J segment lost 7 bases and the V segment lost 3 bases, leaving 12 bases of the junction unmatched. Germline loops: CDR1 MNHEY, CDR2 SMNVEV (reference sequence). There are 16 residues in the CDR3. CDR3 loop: CASSFLLAGTSVEQYF. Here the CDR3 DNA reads TGTGCCAGCAGTTTCTTACTAGCGGGGACTTCTGTAGAGCAGTACTTC.

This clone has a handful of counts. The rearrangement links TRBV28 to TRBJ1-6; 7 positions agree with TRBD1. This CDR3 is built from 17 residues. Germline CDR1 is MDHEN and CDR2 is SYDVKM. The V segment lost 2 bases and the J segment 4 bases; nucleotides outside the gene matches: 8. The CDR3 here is CASSLTQGGRYNSPLHF. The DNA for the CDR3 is TGTGCCAGCAGTTTAACGCAGGGGGGGAGGTATAATTCACCCCTCCACTTT. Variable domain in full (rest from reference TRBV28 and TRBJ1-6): DVKVTQSSRYLVKRTGEKVFLECVQDMDHENMFWYRQDPGLGLRLIYFSYDVKMKEKGDIPEGYSVSREKKERFSLILESASTNQTSMYLCASSLTQGGRYNSPLHFGNGTRLTVT.

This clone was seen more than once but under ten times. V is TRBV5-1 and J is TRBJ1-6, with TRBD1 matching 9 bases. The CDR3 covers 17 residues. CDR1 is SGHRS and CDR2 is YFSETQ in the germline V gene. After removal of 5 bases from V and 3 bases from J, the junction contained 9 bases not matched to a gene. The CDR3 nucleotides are TGCGCCAGCAGGTCTTGGACAGGGGAGGTCTATAATTCACCCCTCCACTTT. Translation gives CASRSWTGEVYNSPLHF.

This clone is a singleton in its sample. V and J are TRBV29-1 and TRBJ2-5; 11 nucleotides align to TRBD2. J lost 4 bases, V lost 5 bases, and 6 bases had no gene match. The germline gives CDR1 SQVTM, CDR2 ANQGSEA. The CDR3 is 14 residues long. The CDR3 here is CSVTRLAGRETQYF. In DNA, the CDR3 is TGCAGCGTTACCCGACTAGCGGGGAGAGAGACCCAGTACTTC.

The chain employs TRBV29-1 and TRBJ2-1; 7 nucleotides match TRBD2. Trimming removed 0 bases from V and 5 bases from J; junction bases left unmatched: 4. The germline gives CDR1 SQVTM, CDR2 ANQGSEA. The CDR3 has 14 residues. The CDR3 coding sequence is TGCAGCGTTGAAGATTTCGGGACTAACAATGAGCAGTTCTTC. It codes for CSVEDFGTNNEQFF.

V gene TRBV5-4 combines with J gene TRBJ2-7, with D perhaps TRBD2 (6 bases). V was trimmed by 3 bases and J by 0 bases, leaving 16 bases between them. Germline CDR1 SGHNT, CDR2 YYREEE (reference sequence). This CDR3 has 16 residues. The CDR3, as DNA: TGTGCCAGCAGCTCTGGGGGGACCGCGAGCTCCTACGAGCAGTACTTC. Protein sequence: CASSSGGTASSYEQYF.

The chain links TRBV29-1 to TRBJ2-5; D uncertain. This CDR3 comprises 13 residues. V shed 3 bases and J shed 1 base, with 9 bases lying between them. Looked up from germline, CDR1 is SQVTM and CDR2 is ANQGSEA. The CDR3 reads CSVDKLAQETQYF. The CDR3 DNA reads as TGCAGCGTTGATAAGTTGGCCCAAGAGACCCAGTACTTC.

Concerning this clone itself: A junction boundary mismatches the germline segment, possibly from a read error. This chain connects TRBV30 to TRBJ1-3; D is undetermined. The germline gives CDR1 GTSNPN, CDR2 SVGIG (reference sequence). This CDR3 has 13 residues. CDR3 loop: CAWNDGSGNTIYF. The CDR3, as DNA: TGTGCCTGGAATGACGGGTCTGGGAACACCATATATTTT.

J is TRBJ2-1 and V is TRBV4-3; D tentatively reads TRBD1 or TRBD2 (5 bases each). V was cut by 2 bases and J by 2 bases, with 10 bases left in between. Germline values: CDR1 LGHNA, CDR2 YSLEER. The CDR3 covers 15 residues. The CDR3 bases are TGCGCCAGCAGCCAAATCCGGGACCCCTACAATGAGCAGTTCTTC. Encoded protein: CASSQIRDPYNEQFF.

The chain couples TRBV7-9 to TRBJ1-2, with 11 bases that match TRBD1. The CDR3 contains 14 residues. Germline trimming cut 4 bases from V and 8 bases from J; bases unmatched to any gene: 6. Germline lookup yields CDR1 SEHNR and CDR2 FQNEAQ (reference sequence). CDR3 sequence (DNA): TGTGCCAGCAGCTCCGGACAGGGGGCGAACGGCTACACCTTC. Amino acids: CASSSGQGANGYTF.

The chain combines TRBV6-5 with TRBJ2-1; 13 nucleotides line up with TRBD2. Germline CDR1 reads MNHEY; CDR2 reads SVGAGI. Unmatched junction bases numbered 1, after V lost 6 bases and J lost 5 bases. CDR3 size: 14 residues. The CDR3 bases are TGTGCCAGCAGGGGGACTAGCGGGGACAATGAGCAGTTCTTC. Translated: CASRGTSGDNEQFF.

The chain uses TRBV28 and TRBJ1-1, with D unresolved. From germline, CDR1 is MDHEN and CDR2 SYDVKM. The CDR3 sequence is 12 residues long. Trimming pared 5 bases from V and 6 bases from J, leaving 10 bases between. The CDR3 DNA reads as TGTGCCAGCAGTCCTTTTAGCGCTGAAGCTTTCTTT. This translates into CASSPFSAEAFF.

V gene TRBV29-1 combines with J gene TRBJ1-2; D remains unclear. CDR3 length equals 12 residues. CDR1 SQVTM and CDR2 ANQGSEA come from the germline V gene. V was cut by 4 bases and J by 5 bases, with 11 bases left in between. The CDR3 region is CSVVGSEYGYTF. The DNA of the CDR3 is TGCAGCGTTGTCGGGTCGGAATATGGCTACACCTTC.

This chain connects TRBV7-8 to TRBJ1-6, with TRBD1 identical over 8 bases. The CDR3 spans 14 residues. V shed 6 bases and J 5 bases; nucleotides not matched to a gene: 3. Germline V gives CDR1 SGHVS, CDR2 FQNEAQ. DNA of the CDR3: TGTGCCAGCAGGGTACAGGGGGATAATTCACCCCTCCACTTT. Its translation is CASRVQGDNSPLHF.

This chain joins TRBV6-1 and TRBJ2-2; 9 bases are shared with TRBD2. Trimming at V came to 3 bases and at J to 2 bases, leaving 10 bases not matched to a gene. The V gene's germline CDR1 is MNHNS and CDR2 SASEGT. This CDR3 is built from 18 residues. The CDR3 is CASSDWRGGSSNTGELFF. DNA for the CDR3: TGTGCCAGCAGTGACTGGCGGGGGGGCTCCAGTAACACCGGGGAGCTGTTTTTT.